This T cell receptor (beta chain) stems from a study of radiation and T cells in renal cell carcinoma. Findings of the study overall: Top tumor clonotypes rose in blood 2 weeks post-radiation, then contracted. Pretreatment tumor biopsies were lacking, so baseline clonotypes are unknown.

Trimming left V 5 bases short and J 3 bases short, with 17 bases between. The CDR3 sequence is 16 residues long. The germline CDR1 and CDR2 sequences are SGHDN and FVKESK. Time point specified: baseline pretreatment blood. Treatment in this sample: 15 Gy SBRT to primary tumor, nephrectomy 4 weeks later. Radiation-treated patients gave blood at baseline, week 2 and week 4. This renal cell carcinoma was of the clear cell type. This clone appeared once. What it recognizes is unknown. Generated by immunoSEQ multiplex PCR, the TCRdb table keeps only in-frame clones and is missing some. Here the sample spans some 150,000 clones, 83% being singletons.

V gene TRBV14 combines with J gene TRBJ2-1, with D perhaps being TRBD1 or TRBD2 (5 bases each). The receptor was isolated from a woman aged 50 to 65 with renal cell carcinoma. Sequenced material: blood, taken from a patient whose treatment included radiotherapy and nephrectomy. Here the CDR3 reads CASSTQTGRLYNEQFF. Written as DNA, the CDR3 is TGTGCCAGCAGCACTCAAACGGGACGGCTCTACAATGAGCAGTTCTTC.